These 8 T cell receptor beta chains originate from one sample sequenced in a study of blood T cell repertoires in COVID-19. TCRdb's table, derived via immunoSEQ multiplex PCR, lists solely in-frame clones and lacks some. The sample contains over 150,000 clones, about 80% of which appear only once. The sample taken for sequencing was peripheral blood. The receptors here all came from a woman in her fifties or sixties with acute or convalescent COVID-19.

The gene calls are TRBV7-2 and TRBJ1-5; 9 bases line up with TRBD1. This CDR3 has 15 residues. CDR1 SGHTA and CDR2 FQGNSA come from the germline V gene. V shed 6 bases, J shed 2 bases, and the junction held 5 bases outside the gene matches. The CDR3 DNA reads TGTGCCAGCAGGCCCAGGACAGGGGGCAATCAGCCCCAGCATTTT. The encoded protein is CASRPRTGGNQPQHF.

The CDR3 sequence is CASSLGGFTDTQYF. The CDR3 DNA reads as TGTGCCAGCAGCTTGGGGGGATTCACAGATACGCAGTATTTT. The chain employs TRBV7-8 and TRBJ2-3; a possible D gene is TRBD2 (6 bases). The CDR3 has 14 residues. The germline V gene encodes CDR1 SGHVS and CDR2 FQNEAQ. Trimming removed 3 bases at V and 2 bases at J, with 9 bases between.

CDR3 sequence (DNA): TGCGCCAGCAGCCAAGATCGAAGTTCTAGCGGGGTTAACGAGCAGTACGTC. It is translated as CASSQDRSSSGVNEQYV. This sequence joins TRBV4-1 and TRBJ2-7; 9 bases map to TRBD2. This CDR3 spans 17 amino acids. V shed 0 bases and J 5 bases; nucleotides not matched to a gene: 11. The V gene's germline CDR1 is MGHRA and CDR2 YSYEKL.

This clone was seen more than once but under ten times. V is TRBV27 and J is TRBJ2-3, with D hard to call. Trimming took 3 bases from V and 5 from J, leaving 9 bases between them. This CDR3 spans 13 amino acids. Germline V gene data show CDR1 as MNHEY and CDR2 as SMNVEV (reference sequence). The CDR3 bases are TGTGCCAGCAGTTTTCGCGAGGTAGATACGCAGTATTTT. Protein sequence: CASSFREVDTQYF.

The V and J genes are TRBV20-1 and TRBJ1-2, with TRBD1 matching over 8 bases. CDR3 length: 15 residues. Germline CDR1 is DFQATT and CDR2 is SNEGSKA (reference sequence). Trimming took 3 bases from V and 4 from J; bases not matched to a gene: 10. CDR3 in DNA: TGCAGTGCTAGTCTCGGACAGGGCCGCCCCTATGGCTACACCTTC. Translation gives CSASLGQGRPYGYTF.

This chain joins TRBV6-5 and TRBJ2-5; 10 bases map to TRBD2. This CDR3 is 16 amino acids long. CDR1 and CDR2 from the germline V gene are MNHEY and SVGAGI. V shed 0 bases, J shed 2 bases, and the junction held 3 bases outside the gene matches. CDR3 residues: CASSYSLAGGQETQYF. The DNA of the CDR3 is TGTGCCAGCAGTTACTCCTTAGCGGGGGGACAAGAGACCCAGTACTTC.

This chain's CDR3 is CASSLAEGDEAFF. For the CDR3, the DNA is TGTGCCAGCAGCTTAGCAGAGGGGGATGAAGCTTTCTTT. The chain carries TRBV7-9 and TRBJ1-1; D is perhaps TRBD1 (6 bases). The CDR3 runs to 13 residues. Germline CDR1 SEHNR, CDR2 FQNEAQ (reference sequence). V was cut by 0 bases and J by 7 bases, with 9 bases left in between.

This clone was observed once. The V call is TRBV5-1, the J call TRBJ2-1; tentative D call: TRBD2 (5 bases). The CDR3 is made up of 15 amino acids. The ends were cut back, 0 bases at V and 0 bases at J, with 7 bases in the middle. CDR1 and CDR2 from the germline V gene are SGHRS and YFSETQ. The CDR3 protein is CASSLAGLSYNEQFF. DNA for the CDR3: TGCGCCAGCAGCTTGGCCGGACTCTCCTACAATGAGCAGTTCTTC.